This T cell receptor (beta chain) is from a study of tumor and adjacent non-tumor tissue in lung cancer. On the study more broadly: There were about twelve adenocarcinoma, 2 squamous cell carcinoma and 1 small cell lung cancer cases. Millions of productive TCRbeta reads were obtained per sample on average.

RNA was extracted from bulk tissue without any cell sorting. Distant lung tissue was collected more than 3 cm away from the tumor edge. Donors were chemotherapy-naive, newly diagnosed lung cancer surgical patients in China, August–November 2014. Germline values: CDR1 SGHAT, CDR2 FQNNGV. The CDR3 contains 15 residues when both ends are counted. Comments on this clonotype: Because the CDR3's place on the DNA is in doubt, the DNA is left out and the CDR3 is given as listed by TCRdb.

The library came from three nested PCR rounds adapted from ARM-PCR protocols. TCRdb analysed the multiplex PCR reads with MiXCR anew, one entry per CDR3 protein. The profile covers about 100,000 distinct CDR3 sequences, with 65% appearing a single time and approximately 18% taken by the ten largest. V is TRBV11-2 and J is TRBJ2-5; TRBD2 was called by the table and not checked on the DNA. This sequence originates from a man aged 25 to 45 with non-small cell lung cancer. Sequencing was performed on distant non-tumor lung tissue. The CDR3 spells CASSPSGVAGGSQYF.